What follows is one T cell receptor (beta chain) and its context. Its antigen is not identified. Germline-derived CDR1 and CDR2 are LNHDA and SQIVND (reference sequence). The CDR3 runs to 14 residues. Trimming stripped 6 bases from V and 0 bases from J, with 11 bases between. The data were taken from a study of cytomegalovirus exposure and HLA in healthy donors. Study results and caveats: A cluster of highly shared sequence variants was likely a sequencing artifact. Later analysis identified several of the most significant clusters that appeared linked to common viral pathogens. TCR beta V segments were, for the most part, productive about 87% or about 30% of the time in an earlier analysis. Rarity characterized most TCR sequences, yet some public TCRs appeared in many donors.

Primers: 60 Vbeta forward and 13 Jbeta reverse. The repertoire was sequenced with immunoSEQ multiplex PCR; TCRdb's copy has only in-frame clones and lacks some. Of some 120,000 clones listed, 70% to 80% are singletons. The sequenced sample was PBMCs. This chain uses TRBV19 with TRBJ1-1; D is possibly TRBD1 (6 bases). The TCR originated in a middle-aged man in good health and CMV-seronegative. The CDR3 DNA reads as TGTGCCAGTAGCCTACAGGGTATGAACACTGAAGCTTTCTTT. Encoded protein: CASSLQGMNTEAFF.